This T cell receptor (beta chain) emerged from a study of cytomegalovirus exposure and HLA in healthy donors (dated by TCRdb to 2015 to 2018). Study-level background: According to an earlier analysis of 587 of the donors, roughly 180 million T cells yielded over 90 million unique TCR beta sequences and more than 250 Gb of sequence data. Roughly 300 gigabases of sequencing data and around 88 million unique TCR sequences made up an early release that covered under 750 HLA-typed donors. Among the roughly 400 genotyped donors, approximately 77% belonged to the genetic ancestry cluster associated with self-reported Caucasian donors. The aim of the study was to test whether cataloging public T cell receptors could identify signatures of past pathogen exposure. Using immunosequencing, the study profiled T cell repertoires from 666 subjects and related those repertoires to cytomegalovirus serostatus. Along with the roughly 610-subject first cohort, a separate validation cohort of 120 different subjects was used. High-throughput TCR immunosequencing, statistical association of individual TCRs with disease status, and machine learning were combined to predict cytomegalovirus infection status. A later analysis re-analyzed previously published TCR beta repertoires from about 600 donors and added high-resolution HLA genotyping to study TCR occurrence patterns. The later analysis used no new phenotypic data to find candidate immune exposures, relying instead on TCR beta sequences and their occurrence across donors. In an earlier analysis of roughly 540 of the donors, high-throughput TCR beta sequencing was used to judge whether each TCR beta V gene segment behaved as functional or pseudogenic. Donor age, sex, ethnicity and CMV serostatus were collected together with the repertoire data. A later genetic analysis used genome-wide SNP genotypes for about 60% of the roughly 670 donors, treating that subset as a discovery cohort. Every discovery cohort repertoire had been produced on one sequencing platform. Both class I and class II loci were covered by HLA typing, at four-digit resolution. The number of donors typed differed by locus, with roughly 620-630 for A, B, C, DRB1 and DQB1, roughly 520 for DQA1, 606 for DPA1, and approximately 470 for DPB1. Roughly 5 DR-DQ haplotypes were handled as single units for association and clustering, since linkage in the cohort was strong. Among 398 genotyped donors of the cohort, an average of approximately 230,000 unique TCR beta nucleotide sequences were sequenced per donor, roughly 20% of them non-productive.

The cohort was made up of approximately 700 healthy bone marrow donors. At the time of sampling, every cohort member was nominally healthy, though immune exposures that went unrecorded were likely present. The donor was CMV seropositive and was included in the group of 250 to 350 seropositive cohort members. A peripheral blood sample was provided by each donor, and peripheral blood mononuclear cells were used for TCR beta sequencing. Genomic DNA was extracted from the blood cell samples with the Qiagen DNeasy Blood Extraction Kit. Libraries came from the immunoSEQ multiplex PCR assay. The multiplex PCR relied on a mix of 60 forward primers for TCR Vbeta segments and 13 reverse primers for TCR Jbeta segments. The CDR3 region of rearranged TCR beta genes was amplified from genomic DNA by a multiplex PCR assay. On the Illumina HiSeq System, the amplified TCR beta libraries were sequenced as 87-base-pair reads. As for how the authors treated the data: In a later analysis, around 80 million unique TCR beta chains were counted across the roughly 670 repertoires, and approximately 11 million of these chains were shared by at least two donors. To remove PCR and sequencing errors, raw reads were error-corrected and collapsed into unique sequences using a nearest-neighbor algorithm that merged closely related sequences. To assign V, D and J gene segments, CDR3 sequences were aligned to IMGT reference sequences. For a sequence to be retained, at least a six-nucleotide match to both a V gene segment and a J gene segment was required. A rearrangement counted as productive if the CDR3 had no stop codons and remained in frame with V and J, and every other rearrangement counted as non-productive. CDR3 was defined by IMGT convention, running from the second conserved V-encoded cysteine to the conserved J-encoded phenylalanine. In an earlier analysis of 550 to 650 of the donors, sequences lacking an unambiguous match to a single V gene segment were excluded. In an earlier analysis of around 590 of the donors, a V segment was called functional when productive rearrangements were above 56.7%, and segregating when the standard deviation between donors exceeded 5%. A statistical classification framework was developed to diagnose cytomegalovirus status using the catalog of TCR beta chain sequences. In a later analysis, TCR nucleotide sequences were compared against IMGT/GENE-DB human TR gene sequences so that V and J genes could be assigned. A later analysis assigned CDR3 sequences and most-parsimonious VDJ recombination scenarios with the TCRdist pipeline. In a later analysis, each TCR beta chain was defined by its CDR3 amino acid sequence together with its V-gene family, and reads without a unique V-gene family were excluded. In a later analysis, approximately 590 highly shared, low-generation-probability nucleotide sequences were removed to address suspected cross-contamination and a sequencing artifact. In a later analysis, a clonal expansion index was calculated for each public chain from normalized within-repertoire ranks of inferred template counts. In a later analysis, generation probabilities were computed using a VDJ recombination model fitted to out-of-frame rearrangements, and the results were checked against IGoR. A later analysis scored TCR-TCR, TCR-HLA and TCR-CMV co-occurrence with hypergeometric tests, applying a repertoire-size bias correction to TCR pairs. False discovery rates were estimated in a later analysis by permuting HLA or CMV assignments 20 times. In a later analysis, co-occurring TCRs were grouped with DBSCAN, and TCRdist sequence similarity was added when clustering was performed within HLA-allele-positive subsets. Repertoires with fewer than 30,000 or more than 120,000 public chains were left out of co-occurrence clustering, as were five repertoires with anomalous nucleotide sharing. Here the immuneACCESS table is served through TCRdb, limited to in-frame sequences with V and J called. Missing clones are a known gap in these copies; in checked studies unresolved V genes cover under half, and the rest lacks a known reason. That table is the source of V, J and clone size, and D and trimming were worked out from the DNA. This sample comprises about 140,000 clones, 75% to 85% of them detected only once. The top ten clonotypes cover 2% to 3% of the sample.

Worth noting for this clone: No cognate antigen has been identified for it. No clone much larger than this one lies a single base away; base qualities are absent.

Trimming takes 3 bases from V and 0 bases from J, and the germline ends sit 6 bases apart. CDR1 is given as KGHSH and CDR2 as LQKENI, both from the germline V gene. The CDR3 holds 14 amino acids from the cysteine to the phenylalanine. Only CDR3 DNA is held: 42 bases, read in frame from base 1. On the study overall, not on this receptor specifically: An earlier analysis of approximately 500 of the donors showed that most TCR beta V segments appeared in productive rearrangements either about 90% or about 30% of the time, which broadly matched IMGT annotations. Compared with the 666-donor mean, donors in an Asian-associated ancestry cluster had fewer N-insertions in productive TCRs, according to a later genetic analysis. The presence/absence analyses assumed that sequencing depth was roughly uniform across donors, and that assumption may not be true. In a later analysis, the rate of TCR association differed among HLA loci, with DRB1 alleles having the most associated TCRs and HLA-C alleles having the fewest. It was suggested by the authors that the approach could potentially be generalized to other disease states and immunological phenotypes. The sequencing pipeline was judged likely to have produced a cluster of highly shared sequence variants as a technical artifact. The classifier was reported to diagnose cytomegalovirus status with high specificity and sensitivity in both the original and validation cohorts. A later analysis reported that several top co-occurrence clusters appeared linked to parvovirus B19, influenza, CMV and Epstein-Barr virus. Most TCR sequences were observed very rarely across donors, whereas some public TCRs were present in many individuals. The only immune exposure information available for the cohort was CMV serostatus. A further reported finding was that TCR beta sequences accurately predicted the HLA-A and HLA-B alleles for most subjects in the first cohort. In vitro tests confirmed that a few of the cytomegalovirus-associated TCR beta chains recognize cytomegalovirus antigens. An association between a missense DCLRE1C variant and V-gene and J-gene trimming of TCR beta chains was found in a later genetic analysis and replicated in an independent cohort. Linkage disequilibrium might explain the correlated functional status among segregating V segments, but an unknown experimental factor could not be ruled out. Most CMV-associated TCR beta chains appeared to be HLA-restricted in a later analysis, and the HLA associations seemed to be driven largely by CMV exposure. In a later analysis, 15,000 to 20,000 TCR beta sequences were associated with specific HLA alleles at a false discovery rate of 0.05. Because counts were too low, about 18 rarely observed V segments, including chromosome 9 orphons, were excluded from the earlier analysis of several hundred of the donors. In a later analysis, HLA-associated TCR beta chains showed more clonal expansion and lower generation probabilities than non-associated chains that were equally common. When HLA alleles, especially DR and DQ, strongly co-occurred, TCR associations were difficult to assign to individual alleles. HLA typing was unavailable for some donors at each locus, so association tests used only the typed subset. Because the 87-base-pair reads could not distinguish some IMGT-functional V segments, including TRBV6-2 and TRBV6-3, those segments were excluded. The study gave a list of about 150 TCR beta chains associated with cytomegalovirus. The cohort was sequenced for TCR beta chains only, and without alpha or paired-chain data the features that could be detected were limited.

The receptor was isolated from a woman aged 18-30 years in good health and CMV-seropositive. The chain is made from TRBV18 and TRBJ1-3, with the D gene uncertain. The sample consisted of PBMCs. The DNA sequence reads TGTGCCAGCTCACCCGCGAACTCTGGAAACACCATATATTTT. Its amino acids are CASSPANSGNTIYF.